What follows are 10 T cell receptor beta chains derived from one specimen sequenced in a study of cytomegalovirus exposure and HLA in healthy donors. It was with 60 Vbeta and 13 Jbeta primers that the PCR ran. Libraries were prepared by immunoSEQ multiplex PCR; TCRdb keeps only in-frame clonotypes and omits some of them. The data show about 200,000 clones, 80% to 90% seen once. Sequencing was done on a sample of PBMCs. The source of these receptors is a man younger than 45 in good health and CMV-seronegative.

This clone has more than one count but fewer than ten. The rearrangement joins TRBV2 to TRBJ2-2; D gene unclear. The CDR3 length is 13 residues. Germline CDR1 SNHLY, CDR2 FYNNEI. Trimming took 7 bases from V and 3 from J, leaving 9 bases between them. In DNA form, the CDR3 reads TGTGCCAGCACTGGAGAGTACACCGGGGAGCTGTTTTTT. This codes for CASTGEYTGELFF.

This clone was counted only a few times. This rearrangement joins TRBV19 to TRBJ2-2; 9 bases align to TRBD1. Germline V lookup: CDR1 LNHDA, CDR2 SQIVND (reference sequence). V lost 4 bases and J lost 5; bases outside the gene matches: 8. This CDR3 region has 16 residues. In DNA, the CDR3 is TGTGCCAGTAGTACGGACAGGGGAATGACAACCGGGGAGCTGTTTTTT. It encodes CASSTDRGMTTGELFF.

The chain carries TRBV11-2 and TRBJ2-7; the match to TRBD1 covers 9 bases. Per the germline V gene, CDR1 is SGHAT and CDR2 is FQNNGV. The CDR3 is made up of 14 amino acids. V lost 5 bases to trimming and J lost 5 bases; unmatched junction nucleotides: 7. The CDR3 region has the DNA TGTGCCAGCAGCCCCCGGGACAGGGCACACGAGCAGTACTTC. Its translation: CASSPRDRAHEQYF.

V usage is TRBV27 and J usage is TRBJ2-7; 7 positions agree with TRBD1. This CDR3 contains 13 residues. The V gene's germline CDR1 is MNHEY and CDR2 SMNVEV (reference sequence). Trimming at V came to 6 bases and at J to 0 bases, leaving 2 bases not matched to a gene. The CDR3 spells CASRGDSSYEQYF. DNA for the CDR3: TGTGCCAGCAGGGGGGACAGCTCCTACGAGCAGTACTTC.

The chain is built from TRBV6-6 and TRBJ2-3; D unclear. Trimming removed 6 bases from V and 4 bases from J, with 14 bases in between. The CDR3 length is 14 residues. Germline CDR1 MNHNY, CDR2 SVGAGI (reference sequence). CDR3 DNA: TGTGCCAGCAGGAGTCTAGTCTCCCCAGATACGCAGTATTTT. Its protein is CASRSLVSPDTQYF.

The chain joins TRBV5-1 to TRBJ2-7; 7 nucleotides line up with TRBD1. Germline V gene data show CDR1 as SGHRS and CDR2 as YFSETQ. The ends lost 2 bases at V and 3 bases at J; junction bases unmatched: 8. CDR3 size: 15 residues. The CDR3 nucleotides are TGCGCCAGCAGCTTCCTCCGGGACAGCCTCTACGAGCAGTACTTC. This encodes CASSFLRDSLYEQYF.

The V gene is TRBV19, the J gene TRBJ1-1; tentative D call: TRBD1 (5 bases). Germline CDR1 is LNHDA and CDR2 is SQIVND (reference sequence). Between the trimmed V and J ends, which lost 10 bases and 0 bases, there was a span of 12 bases. This CDR3 has 13 amino acids. CDR3 nucleotide sequence: TGTGCCATTTCGGTGGGGCTGAACACTGAAGCTTTCTTT. This codes for CAISVGLNTEAFF.

The chain carries TRBV7-8 and TRBJ2-1; D might be TRBD2 (6 bases). Germline CDR1 reads SGHVS; CDR2 reads FQNEAQ. The V and J ends lost 5 bases and 7 bases respectively, with 18 bases between them. The CDR3 runs 15 residues. CDR3 sequence (DNA): TGTGCCAGCAGCCCTCTCCGGGAGCTGAGGAATGAGCAGTTCTTC. Residues: CASSPLRELRNEQFF.

The V and J genes are TRBV9 and TRBJ2-3, with a tentative D call TRBD2 (6 bases). The CDR3 sequence is 16 residues long. The V end was cut by 4 bases, the J end by 0 bases, with 15 bases between. Germline lookup yields CDR1 SGDLS and CDR2 YYNGEE. For the CDR3, the DNA is TGTGCCAGCAGCTACTATAGGGACTCGAGCACAGATACGCAGTATTTT. It yields the protein CASSYYRDSSTDTQYF.

The rearrangement uses TRBV7-3 and TRBJ2-5; D might be TRBD1 (5 bases). Germline V gives CDR1 SGHTA, CDR2 FQGTGA. This CDR3 comprises 13 residues. V lost 5 bases and J 1 base, leaving 8 bases between the germline ends. As DNA, the CDR3 is TGTGCCAGCAGCAGGGGCCTCCAAGAGACCCAGTACTTC. Protein: CASSRGLQETQYF.